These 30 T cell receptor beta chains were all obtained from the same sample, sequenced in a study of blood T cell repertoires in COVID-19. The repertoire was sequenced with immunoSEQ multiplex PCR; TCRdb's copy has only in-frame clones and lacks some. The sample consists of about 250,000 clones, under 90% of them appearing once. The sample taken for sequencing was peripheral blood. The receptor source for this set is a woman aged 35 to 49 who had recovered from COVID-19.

The CDR3 region has the DNA TGTGCCATCAGTGATGGGACTTCCATATCCCAGCCCCAGCATTTT. It yields the protein CAISDGTSISQPQHF. This chain uses TRBV10-3 with TRBJ1-5; a weak D match, TRBD1 (5 bases). CDR3 length: 15 amino acids. Trimming cost V 3 bases and J 7 bases, with 16 bases left between them. From germline, CDR1 is ENHRY and CDR2 SYGVKD.

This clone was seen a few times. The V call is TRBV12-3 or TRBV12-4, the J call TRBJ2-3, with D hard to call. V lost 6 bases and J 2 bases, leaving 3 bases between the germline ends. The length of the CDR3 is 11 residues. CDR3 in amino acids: CASSLTDTQYF. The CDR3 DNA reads TGTGCCAGCAGCCTCACAGATACGCAGTATTTT.

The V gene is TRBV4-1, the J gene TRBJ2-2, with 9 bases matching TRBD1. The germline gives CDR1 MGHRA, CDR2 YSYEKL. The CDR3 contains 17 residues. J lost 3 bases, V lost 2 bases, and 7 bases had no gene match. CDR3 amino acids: CASSQLRTGDYTGELFF. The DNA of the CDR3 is TGCGCCAGCAGCCAACTTCGGACAGGGGATTACACCGGGGAGCTGTTTTTT.

CDR3: CASSYTELGEQYF. CDR3 bases: TGTGCCAGCAGTTACACGGAGCTCGGCGAGCAGTACTTC. V is TRBV6-5 and J is TRBJ2-7; no firm D call. The CDR3 length is 13 residues. V lost 2 bases and J lost 6, with 11 bases in between. Germline V CDR1 and CDR2: MNHEY, SVGAGI.

CDR3 in DNA: TGTGCCAGCAGCCGCCCCCTTGGGGGGGTCTCCTACAATGAGCAGTTCTTC. It is translated as CASSRPLGGVSYNEQFF. The rearrangement uses TRBV3-1 (or the pseudogene TRBV3-2) and TRBJ2-1; 7 nucleotides agree with TRBD2. The CDR3 totals 17 residues. V lost 4 bases and J lost 0; bases outside the gene matches: 9. Per the germline V gene, CDR1 is LGHDT and CDR2 is YNNKEL (reference sequence).

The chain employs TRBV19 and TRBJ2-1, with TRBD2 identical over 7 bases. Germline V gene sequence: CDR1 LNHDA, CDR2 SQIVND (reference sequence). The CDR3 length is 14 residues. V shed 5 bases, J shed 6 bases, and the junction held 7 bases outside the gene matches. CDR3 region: CASSLTSEGNEQFF. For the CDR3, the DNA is TGTGCCAGTAGTCTTACTAGCGAGGGCAATGAGCAGTTCTTC.

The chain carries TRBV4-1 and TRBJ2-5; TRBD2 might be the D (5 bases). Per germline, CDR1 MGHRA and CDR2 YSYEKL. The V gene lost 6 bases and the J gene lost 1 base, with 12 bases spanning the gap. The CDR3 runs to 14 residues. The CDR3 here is CASSYGLGQETQYF. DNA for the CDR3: TGCGCCAGCAGTTACGGACTGGGCCAAGAGACCCAGTACTTC.

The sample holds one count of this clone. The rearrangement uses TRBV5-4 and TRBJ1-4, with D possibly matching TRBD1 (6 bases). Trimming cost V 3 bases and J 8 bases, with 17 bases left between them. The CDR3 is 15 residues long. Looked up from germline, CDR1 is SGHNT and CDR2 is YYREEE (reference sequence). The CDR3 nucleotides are TGTGCCAGCAGCTCCCGGGGGGCCCGGGGGGAAAAACTGTTTTTT. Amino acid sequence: CASSSRGARGEKLFF.

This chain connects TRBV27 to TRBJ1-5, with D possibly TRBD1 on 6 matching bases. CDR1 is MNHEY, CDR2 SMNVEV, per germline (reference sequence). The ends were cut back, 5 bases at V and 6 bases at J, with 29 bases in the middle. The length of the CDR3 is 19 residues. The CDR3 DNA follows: TGTGCCAGCAGTCCCCGACAGGTAACCCCCGCCGTTTTTGGTCAGCCCCAGCATTTT. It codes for CASSPRQVTPAVFGQPQHF.

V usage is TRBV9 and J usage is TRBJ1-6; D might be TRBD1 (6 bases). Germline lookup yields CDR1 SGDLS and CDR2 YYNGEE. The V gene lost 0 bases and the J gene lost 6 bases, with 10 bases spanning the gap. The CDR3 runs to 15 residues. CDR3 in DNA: TGTGCCAGCAGCGTAGGGCCAGGGGCTAATTCACCCCTCCACTTT. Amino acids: CASSVGPGANSPLHF. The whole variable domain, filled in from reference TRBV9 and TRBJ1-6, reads DSGVTQTPKHLITATGQRVTLRCSPRSGDLSVYWYQQSLDQGLQFLIQYYNGEERAKGNILERFSAQQFPDLHSELNLSSLELGDSALYFCASSVGPGANSPLHFGNGTRLTVT.

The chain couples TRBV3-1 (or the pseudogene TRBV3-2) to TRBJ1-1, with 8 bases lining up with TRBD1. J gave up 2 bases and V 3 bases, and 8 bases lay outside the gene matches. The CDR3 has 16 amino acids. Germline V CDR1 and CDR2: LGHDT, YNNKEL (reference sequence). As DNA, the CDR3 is TGTGCCAGCAGCCAGGGGGACAGGTGGCTCAACACTGAAGCTTTCTTT. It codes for CASSQGDRWLNTEAFF.

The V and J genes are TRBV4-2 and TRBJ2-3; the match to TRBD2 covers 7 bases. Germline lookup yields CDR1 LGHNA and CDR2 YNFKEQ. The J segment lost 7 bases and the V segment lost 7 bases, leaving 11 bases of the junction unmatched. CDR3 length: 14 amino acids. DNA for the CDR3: TGTGCCAGCAAGACTAGCCCGCAAGCGTATACGCAGTATTTT. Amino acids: CASKTSPQAYTQYF.

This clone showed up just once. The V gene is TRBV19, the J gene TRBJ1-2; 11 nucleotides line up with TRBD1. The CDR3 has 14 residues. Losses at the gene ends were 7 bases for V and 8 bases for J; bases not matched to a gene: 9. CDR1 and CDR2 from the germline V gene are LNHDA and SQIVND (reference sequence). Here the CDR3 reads CASTLGQGAGGYTF. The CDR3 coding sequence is TGTGCCAGTACCCTCGGACAGGGGGCGGGAGGCTACACCTTC.

The DNA of the CDR3 is TGTGCCAGCTCACCAGTTCAACAGGCTAACTATGGCTACACCTTC. Encoded protein: CASSPVQQANYGYTF. The V call is TRBV18, the J call TRBJ1-2; TRBD1 is a possible D gene (5 bases). CDR1 is KGHSH and CDR2 is LQKENI in the germline V gene. Deletions cut 2 bases from V and 0 bases from J, with 10 bases between. This CDR3 has 15 amino acids.

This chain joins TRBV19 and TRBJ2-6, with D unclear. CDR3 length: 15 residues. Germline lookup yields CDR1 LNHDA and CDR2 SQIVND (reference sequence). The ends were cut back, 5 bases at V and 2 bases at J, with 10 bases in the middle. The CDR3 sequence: CASSSFTAGANVLTF. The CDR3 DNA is TGTGCCAGTAGTTCCTTCACAGCTGGGGCCAACGTCCTGACTTTC.

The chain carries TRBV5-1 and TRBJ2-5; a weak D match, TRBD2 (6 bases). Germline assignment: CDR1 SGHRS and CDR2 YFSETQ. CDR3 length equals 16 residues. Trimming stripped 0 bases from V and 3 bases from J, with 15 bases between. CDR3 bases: TGCGCCAGCAGCTTGGAACGGGAGTGGTCAGAAGAGACCCAGTACTTC. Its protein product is CASSLEREWSEETQYF.

CDR3 loop: CASSPLAGGPETQYF. The CDR3 DNA reads as TGTGCCAGCAGCCCGCTAGCGGGAGGGCCAGAGACCCAGTACTTC. This chain joins TRBV7-2 and TRBJ2-5, with 12 bases matching TRBD2. Germline-derived CDR1 and CDR2 are SGHTA and FQGNSA. With V trimmed by 5 bases and J by 4 bases, 5 bases remained unmatched. The CDR3 has 15 residues.

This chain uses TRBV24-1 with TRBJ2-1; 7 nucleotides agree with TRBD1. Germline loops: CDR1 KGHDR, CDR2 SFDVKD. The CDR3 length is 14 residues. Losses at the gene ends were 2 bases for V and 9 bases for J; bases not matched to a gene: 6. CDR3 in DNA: TGTGCCACCAGTGATTCACAGGGGACGGGTGAGCAGTTCTTC. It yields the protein CATSDSQGTGEQFF.

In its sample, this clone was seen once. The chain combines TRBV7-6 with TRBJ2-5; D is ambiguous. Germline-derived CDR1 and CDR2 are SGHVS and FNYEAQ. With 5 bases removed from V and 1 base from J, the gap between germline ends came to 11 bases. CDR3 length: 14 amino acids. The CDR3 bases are TGTGCCAGCAGCCCGCAGTTCAGCCAAGAGACCCAGTACTTC. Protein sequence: CASSPQFSQETQYF.

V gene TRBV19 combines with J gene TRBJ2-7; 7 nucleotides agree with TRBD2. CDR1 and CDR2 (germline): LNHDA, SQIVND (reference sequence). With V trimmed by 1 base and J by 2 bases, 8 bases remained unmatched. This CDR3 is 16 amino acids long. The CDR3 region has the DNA TGTGCCAGTAGTATAGGGGGCGGGAGCCCCCCCTACGAGCAGTACTTC. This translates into CASSIGGGSPPYEQYF. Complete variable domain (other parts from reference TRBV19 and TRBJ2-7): DGGITQSPKYLFRKEGQNVTLSCEQNLNHDAMYWYRQDPGQGLRLIYYSQIVNDFQKGDIAEGYSVSREKKESFPLTVTSAQKNPTAFYLCASSIGGGSPPYEQYFGPGTRLTVT.

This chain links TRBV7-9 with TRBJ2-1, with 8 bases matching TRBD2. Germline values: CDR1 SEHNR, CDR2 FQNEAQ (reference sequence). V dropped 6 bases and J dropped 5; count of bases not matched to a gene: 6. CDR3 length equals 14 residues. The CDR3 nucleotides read TGTGCCAGCAGGGTTAGCGGGACGAACAATGAGCAGTTCTTC. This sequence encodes CASRVSGTNNEQFF.

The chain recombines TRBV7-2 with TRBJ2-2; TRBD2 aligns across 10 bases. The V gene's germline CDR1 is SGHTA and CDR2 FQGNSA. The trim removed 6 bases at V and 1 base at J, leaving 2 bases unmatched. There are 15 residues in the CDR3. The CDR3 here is CASSLAGENTGELFF. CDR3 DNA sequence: TGTGCCAGCAGTCTAGCGGGAGAGAACACCGGGGAGCTGTTTTTT.

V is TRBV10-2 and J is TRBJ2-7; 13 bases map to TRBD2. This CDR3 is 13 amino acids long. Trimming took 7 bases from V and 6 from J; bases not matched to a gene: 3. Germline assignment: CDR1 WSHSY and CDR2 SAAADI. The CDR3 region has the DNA TGCGCCAGCAAACTAGCGGGAGGGTCCGAGCAGTACTTC. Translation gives CASKLAGGSEQYF.

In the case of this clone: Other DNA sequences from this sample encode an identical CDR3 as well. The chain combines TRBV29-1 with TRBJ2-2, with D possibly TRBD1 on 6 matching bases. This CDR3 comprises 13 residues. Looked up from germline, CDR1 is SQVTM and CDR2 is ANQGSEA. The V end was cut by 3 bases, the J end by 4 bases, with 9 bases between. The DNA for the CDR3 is TGCAGCGTTGATCAAGGGGGCACCGGGGAGCTGTTTTTT. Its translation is CSVDQGGTGELFF.

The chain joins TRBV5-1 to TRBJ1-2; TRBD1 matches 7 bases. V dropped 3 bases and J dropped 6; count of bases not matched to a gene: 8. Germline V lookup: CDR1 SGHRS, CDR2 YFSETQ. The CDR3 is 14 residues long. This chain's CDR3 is CASSSREGADGYTF. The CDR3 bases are TGCGCCAGCAGCTCCCGGGAGGGGGCCGATGGCTACACCTTC.

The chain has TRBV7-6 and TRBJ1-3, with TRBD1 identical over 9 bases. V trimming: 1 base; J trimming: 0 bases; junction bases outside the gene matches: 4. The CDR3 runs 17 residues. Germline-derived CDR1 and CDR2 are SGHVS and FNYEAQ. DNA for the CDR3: TGTGCCAGCAGCTTAGTTGGGACAGGGAGCTCTGGAAACACCATATATTTT. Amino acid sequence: CASSLVGTGSSGNTIYF.

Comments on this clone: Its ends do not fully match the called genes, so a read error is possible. In nucleotides, the CDR3 is TGTGCCACCAGTGATAGGACAGGGGCTCGGGTCGATTTT. It yields the protein CATSDRTGARVDF. The rearrangement uses TRBV24-1 and TRBJ1-3, with TRBD1 matching 9 bases. This CDR3 comprises 13 residues. The germline V gene encodes CDR1 KGHDR and CDR2 SFDVKD.

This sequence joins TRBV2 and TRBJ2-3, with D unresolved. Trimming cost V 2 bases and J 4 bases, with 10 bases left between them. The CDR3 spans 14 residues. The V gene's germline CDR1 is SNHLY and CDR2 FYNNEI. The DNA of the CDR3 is TGTGCCAGCAGTGAAAGTGTAGCTGCAGATACGCAGTATTTT. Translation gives CASSESVAADTQYF.

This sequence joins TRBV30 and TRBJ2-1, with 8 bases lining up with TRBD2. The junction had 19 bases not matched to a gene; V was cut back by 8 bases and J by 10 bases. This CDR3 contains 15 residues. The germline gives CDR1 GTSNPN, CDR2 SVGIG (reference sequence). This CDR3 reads CAKSAAREGRQEQFF. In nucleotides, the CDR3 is TGTGCCAAATCAGCGGCCCGGGAGGGAAGGCAAGAGCAGTTCTTC. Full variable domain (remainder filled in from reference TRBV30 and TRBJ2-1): SQTIHQWPATLVQPVGSPLSLECTVEGTSNPNLYWYRQAAGRGLQLLFYSVGIGQISSEVPQNLSASRPQDRQFILSSKKLLLSDSGFYLCAKSAAREGRQEQFFGPGTRLTVL.

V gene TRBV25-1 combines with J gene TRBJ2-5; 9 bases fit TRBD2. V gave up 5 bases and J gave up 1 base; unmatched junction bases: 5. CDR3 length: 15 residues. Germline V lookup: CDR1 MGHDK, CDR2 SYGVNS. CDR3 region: CASSPSSGSQETQYF. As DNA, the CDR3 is TGTGCCAGCAGTCCCAGTAGCGGGAGCCAAGAGACCCAGTACTTC.